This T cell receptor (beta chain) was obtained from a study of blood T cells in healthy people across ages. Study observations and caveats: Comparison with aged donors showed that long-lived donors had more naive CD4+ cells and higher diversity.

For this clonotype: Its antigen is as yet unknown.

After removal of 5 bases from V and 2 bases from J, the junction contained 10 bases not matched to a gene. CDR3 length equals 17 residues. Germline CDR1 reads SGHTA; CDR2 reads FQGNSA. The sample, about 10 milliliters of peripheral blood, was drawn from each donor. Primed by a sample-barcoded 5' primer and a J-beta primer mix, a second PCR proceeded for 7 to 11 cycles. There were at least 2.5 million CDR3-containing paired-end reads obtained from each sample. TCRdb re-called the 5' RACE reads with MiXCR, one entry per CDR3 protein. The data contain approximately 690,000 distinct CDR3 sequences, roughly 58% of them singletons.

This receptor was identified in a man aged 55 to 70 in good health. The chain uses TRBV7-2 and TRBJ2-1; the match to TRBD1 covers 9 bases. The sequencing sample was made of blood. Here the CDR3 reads CASSTWTGEVAYNEQFF. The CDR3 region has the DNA TGTGCCAGCAGCACCTGGACAGGGGAAGTCGCCTACAATGAGCAGTTCTTC.